Listed below are T cell receptor beta chains from one sample, sequenced in a study of blood T cell repertoires in COVID-19. The method was immunoSEQ multiplex PCR; TCRdb's version includes in-frame clones alone and lacks a portion of them. Of around 450,000 clones in the sample, roughly 90% were seen once. The source material was peripheral blood. All receptors derive from a woman in her 30s with acute or convalescent COVID-19. Each CDR3 is given with its conserved first and last residue. The order of the fields is clone size, J gene, D gene, V gene, CDR3 DNA, CDR3 protein. The D gene is left open where the match is weak. Size values are once, few and many counts, or a class for expanded clones, and some rows have none.

clone size: -
J gene: TRBJ1-2
D gene: -
V gene: TRBV7-6
CDR3 DNA: TGTGCCAGCAGCTTAGGGGGCTTTGGCTACACCTTC
CDR3 protein: CASSLGGFGYTF

clone size: -
J gene: TRBJ2-1
D gene: -
V gene: TRBV12-5
CDR3 DNA: TGTGCTAGTGCACCTAATTTGGGAAACAGGAATGAGCAGTTCTTC
CDR3 protein: CASAPNLGNRNEQFF

clone size: -
J gene: TRBJ2-1
D gene: TRBD1
V gene: TRBV12-3/TRBV12-4
CDR3 DNA: TGTGCCAGCAGTATCGGACAGGGTTATACGTTCTTC
CDR3 protein: CASSIGQGYTFF

clone size: once
J gene: TRBJ2-5
D gene: TRBD2
V gene: TRBV24-1
CDR3 DNA: TGTGCCACCAGTGACCCTAGCGGCCCGAAAGAAGAGACCCAGTACTTC
CDR3 protein: CATSDPSGPKEETQYF

clone size: -
J gene: TRBJ1-3
D gene: -
V gene: TRBV4-1
CDR3 DNA: TGCGCCAGCAGCCAGAAGCGGGGAAACACCATATATTTT
CDR3 protein: CASSQKRGNTIYF

clone size: few
J gene: TRBJ2-7
D gene: -
V gene: TRBV19
CDR3 DNA: TGTGCCAGTAGTGCGGCCATTTCCTACGAGCAGTACTTC
CDR3 protein: CASSAAISYEQYF

clone size: -
J gene: TRBJ2-7
D gene: TRBD2
V gene: TRBV30
CDR3 DNA: TGTGCCTGGAGAGAAGGGACTAGCACCATCTACGAGCAGTACTTC
CDR3 protein: CAWREGTSTIYEQYF

clone size: -
J gene: TRBJ1-2
D gene: -
V gene: TRBV19
CDR3 DNA: TGTGCCAGTAAGCTGCAGGGGCGCGATGGCTACACCTTC
CDR3 protein: CASKLQGRDGYTF

clone size: -
J gene: TRBJ1-1
D gene: TRBD1
V gene: TRBV7-9
CDR3 DNA: TGTGCCAGCAGCCAGAGACAGGGGGCGAACACTGAAGCTTTCTTT
CDR3 protein: CASSQRQGANTEAFF

clone size: -
J gene: TRBJ2-3
D gene: -
V gene: TRBV20-1
CDR3 DNA: TGCAGTGCCCCACAGGCAGATACGCAGTATTTT
CDR3 protein: CSAPQADTQYF

clone size: -
J gene: TRBJ2-2
D gene: -
V gene: TRBV2
CDR3 DNA: TGTGCCAGCATCAGATCTGGCAGGGCCCTTCTGAACACCGGGGAGCTGTTTTTT
CDR3 protein: CASIRSGRALLNTGELFF

clone size: once
J gene: TRBJ2-1
D gene: TRBD1
V gene: TRBV7-8
CDR3 DNA: TGTGCCAGCAGCCTGCGGACAGGTACAATCAATGAGCAGTTCTTC
CDR3 protein: CASSLRTGTINEQFF

clone size: -
J gene: TRBJ1-3
D gene: TRBD1
V gene: TRBV6-5
CDR3 DNA: TGTGCCAGCCACAGGGGGCTAGATGGAAACACCATATATTTT
CDR3 protein: CASHRGLDGNTIYF

clone size: once
J gene: TRBJ2-1
D gene: TRBD2
V gene: TRBV30
CDR3 DNA: TGTGCCTCCAGGACTAGAACCTACAATGAGCAGTTCTTC
CDR3 protein: CASRTRTYNEQFF

clone size: -
J gene: TRBJ2-4
D gene: TRBD1
V gene: TRBV6-5
CDR3 DNA: TGTGCCAGCAGTTCCGGGACAGGGGGCCTTAAAAACATTCAGTACTTC
CDR3 protein: CASSSGTGGLKNIQYF

clone size: -
J gene: TRBJ1-1
D gene: -
V gene: TRBV7-9
CDR3 DNA: TGTGCCAGCAATCCTACCCCCGCGGGGCTGAACACTGAAGCTTTCTTT
CDR3 protein: CASNPTPAGLNTEAFF

clone size: -
J gene: TRBJ2-3
D gene: TRBD2
V gene: TRBV14
CDR3 DNA: TGTGCCAGCAGCCGGACTAGAAACACAGATACGCAGTATTTT
CDR3 protein: CASSRTRNTDTQYF

clone size: -
J gene: TRBJ1-2
D gene: -
V gene: TRBV30
CDR3 DNA: TGTGCCTGGAGCGAACCCGGGACTGAGTATCCTCTGGGCTACACCTTC
CDR3 protein: CAWSEPGTEYPLGYTF

clone size: -
J gene: TRBJ2-5
D gene: -
V gene: TRBV7-3
CDR3 DNA: TGTGCCAGCAGCTTATTCTTTAAAGAGACCCAGTACTTC
CDR3 protein: CASSLFFKETQYF

clone size: -
J gene: TRBJ1-6
D gene: -
V gene: TRBV28
CDR3 DNA: TGTGCCAGCAGGAGGAATCCTAATTCACCCCTCCACTTT
CDR3 protein: CASRRNPNSPLHF

clone size: -
J gene: TRBJ2-1
D gene: TRBD1
V gene: TRBV4-1
CDR3 DNA: TGCGCCAGCAGCCAAGAGGGGTTCGGGGCAGGGGGCTCCTACAATGAGCAGTTCTTC
CDR3 protein: CASSQEGFGAGGSYNEQFF

clone size: once
J gene: TRBJ2-1
D gene: -
V gene: TRBV19
CDR3 DNA: TGTGCCAGTAGTCGATCTGGGGGGACCTACAATGAGCAGTTCTTC
CDR3 protein: CASSRSGGTYNEQFF

clone size: -
J gene: TRBJ1-4
D gene: TRBD1
V gene: TRBV5-4
CDR3 DNA: TGTGCCAGCAGCTTGGCCGTGGGACAGGGAAATGAAAAACTGTTTTTT
CDR3 protein: CASSLAVGQGNEKLFF

clone size: -
J gene: TRBJ2-5
D gene: TRBD1
V gene: TRBV7-6
CDR3 DNA: TGTGCCAGCAGCTTAGATGGACAGGTTAGCGAGACCCAGTACTTC
CDR3 protein: CASSLDGQVSETQYF

clone size: -
J gene: TRBJ2-2
D gene: -
V gene: TRBV6-5
CDR3 DNA: TGTGCCAGCAGTTTTTCACAGGGTGCCGGGGAGCTGTTTTTT
CDR3 protein: CASSFSQGAGELFF

clone size: -
J gene: TRBJ2-5
D gene: -
V gene: TRBV7-3
CDR3 DNA: TGTGCCAGCAGCTTGTATCCCCAAGAGACCCAGTACTTC
CDR3 protein: CASSLYPQETQYF

clone size: -
J gene: TRBJ2-3
D gene: TRBD1
V gene: TRBV13
CDR3 DNA: TGTGCCAGCAGCTTACGACAGGGGGGAGATACGCAGTATTTT
CDR3 protein: CASSLRQGGDTQYF

clone size: -
J gene: TRBJ1-5
D gene: -
V gene: TRBV28
CDR3 DNA: TGTGCCAGCAGCCCCGGGGGGGGCAATCAGCCCCAGCATTTT
CDR3 protein: CASSPGGGNQPQHF

clone size: -
J gene: TRBJ2-3
D gene: TRBD1
V gene: TRBV11-2
CDR3 DNA: TGTGCCAGCAGCCAACTCGGGACAGGCACAGATACGCAGTATTTT
CDR3 protein: CASSQLGTGTDTQYF

clone size: -
J gene: TRBJ2-1
D gene: TRBD1
V gene: TRBV5-1
CDR3 DNA: TGCGCCAGCAGCTTGGAGCAGGGGGTTGAGTTCTTC
CDR3 protein: CASSLEQGVEFF